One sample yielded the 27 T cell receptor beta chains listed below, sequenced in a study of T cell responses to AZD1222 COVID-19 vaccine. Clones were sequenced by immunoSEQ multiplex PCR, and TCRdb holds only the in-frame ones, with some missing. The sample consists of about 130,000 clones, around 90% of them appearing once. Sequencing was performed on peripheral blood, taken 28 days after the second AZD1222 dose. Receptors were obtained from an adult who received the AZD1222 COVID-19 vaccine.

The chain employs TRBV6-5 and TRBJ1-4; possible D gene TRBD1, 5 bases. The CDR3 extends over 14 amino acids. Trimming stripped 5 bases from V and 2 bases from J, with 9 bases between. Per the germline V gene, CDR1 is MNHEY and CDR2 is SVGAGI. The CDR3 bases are TGTGCCAGCAGTCAGGGTCGTACTAATGAAAAACTGTTTTTT. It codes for CASSQGRTNEKLFF.

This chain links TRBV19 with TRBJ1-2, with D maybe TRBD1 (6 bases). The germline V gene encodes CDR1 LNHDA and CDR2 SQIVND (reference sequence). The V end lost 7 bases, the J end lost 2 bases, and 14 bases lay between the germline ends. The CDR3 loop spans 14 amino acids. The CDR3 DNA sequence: TGTGCCAGTATCATACAGGGCTCCAACTATGGCTACACCTTC. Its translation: CASIIQGSNYGYTF.

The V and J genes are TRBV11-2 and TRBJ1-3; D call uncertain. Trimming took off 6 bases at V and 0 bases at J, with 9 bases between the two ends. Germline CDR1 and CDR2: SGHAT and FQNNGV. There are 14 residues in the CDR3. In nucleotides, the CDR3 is TGTGCCAGCAGGACGGATTACTCTGGAAACACCATATATTTT. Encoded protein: CASRTDYSGNTIYF.

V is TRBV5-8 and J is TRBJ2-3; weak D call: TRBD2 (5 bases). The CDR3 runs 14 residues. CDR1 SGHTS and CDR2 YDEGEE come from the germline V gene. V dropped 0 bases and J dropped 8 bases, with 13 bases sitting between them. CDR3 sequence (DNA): TGTGCCAGCAGCTTGGGCAGTCCACGGGGTACGCAGTATTTT. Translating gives CASSLGSPRGTQYF. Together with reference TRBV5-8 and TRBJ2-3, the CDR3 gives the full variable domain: EAGVTQSPTHLIKTRGQQATLRCSPISGHTSVYWYQQALGLGLQFLLWYDEGEERNRGNFPPRFSGRQFPNYSSELNVNALELEDSALYLCASSLGSPRGTQYFGPGTRLTVL.

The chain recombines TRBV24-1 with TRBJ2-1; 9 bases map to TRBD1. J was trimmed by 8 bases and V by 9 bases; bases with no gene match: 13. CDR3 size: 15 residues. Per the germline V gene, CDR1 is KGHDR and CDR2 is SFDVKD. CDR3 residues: CATSGGTGWKDEQFF. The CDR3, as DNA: TGTGCCACCTCTGGGGGGACAGGGTGGAAAGATGAGCAGTTCTTC.

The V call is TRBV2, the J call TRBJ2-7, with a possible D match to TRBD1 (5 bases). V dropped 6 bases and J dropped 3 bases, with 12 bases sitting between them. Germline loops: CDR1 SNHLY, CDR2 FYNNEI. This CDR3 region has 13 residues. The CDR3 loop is CASRFSQDYEQYF. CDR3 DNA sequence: TGTGCCAGCAGATTCTCACAGGACTACGAGCAGTACTTC.

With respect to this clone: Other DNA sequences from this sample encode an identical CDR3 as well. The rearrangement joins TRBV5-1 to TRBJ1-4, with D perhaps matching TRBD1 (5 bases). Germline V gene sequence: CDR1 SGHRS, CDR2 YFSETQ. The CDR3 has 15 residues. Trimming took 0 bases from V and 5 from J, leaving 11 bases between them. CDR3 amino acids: CASSLGGTRNEKLFF. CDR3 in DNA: TGCGCCAGCAGCTTGGGCGGGACTCGGAATGAAAAACTGTTTTTT.

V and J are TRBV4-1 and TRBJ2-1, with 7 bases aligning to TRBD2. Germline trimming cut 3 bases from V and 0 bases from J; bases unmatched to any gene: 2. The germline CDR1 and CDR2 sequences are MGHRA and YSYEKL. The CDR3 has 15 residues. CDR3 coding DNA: TGCGCCAGCAGCCAGAGCGGGAACTCCTACAATGAGCAGTTCTTC. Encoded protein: CASSQSGNSYNEQFF.

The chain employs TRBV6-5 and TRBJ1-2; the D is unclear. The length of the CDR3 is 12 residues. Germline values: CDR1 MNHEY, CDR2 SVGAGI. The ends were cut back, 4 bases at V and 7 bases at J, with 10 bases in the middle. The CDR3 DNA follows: TGTGCCAGCAGTTGCCGAGATTGTGGCTACACCTTC. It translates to CASSCRDCGYTF.

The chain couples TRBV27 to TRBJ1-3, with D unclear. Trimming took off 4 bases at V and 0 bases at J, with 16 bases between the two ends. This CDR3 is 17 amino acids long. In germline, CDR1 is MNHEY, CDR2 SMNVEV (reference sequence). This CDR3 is CASSSSPRPSSGNTIYF. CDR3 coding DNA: TGTGCCAGCAGTTCCTCCCCCCGCCCCAGCTCTGGAAACACCATATATTTT.

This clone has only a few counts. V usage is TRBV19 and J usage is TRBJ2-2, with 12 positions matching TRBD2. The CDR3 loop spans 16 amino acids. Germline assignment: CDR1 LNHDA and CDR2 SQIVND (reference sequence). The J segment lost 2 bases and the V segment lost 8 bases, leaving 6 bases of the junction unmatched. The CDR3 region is CASGLAGGQNTGELFF. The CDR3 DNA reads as TGTGCCAGTGGGCTAGCGGGAGGGCAAAACACCGGGGAGCTGTTTTTT.

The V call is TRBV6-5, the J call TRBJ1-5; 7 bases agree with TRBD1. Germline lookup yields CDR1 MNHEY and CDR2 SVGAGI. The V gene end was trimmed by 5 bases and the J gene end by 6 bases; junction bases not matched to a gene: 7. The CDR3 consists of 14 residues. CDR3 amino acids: CASSRQGVRQPQHF. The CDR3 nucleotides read TGTGCCAGCAGTCGACAGGGTGTTCGTCAGCCCCAGCATTTT.

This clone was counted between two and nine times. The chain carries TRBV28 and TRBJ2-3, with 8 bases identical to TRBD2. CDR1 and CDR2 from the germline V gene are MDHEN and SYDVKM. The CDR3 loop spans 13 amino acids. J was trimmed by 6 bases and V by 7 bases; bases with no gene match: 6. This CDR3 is CASMSGGPDTQYF. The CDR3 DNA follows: TGTGCCAGCATGAGCGGGGGCCCGGATACGCAGTATTTT.

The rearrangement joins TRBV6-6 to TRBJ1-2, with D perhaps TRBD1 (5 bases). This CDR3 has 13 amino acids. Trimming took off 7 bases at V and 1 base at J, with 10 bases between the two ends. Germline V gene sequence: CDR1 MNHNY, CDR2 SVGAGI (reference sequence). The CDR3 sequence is CASTGRDNYGYTF. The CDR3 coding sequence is TGTGCCAGCACTGGCAGGGATAACTATGGCTACACCTTC.

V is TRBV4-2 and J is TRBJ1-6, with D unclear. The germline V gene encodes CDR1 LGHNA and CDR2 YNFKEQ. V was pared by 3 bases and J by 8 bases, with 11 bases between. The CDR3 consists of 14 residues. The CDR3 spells CASSHGPLDSPLHF. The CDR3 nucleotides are TGTGCCAGCAGCCATGGGCCGTTGGATTCACCCCTCCACTTT.

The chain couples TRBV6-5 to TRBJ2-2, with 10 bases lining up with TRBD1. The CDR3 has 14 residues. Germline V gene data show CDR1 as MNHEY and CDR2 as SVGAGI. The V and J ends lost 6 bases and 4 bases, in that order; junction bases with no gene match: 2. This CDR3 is CASRGTGATGELFF. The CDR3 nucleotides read TGTGCCAGCAGGGGGACAGGGGCCACCGGGGAGCTGTTTTTT.

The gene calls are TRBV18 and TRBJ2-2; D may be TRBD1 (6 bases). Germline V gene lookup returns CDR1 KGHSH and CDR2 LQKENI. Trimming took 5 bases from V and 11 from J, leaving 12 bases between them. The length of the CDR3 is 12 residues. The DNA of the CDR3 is TGTGCCAGCTCAAACGGACAGCGCGAGCTGTTTTTT. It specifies CASSNGQRELFF. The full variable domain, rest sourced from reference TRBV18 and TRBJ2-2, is NAGVMQNPRHLVRRRGQEARLRCSPMKGHSHVYWYRQLPEEGLKFMVYLQKENIIDESGMPKERFSAEFPKEGPSILRIQQVVRGDSAAYFCASSNGQRELFFGEGSRLTVL.

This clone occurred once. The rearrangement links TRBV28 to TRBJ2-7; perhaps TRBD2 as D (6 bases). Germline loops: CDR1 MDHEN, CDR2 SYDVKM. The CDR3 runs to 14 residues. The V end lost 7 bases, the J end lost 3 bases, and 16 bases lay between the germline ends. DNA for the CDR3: TGTGCCAGCAAGTTTTATGGGACTTTCTACGAGCAGTACTTC. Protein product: CASKFYGTFYEQYF.

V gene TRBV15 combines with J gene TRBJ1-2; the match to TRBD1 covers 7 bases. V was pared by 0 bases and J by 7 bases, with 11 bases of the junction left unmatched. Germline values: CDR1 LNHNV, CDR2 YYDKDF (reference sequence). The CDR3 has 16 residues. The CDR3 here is CATSRDWGGGASGYTF. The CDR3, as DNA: TGTGCCACCAGCAGAGATTGGGGAGGGGGCGCTTCTGGCTACACCTTC.

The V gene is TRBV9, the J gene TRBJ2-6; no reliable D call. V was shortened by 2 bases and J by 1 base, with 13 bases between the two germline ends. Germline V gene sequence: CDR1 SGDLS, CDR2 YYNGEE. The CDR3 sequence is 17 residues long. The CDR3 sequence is CASSVGTSGSGANVLTF. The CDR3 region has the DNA TGTGCCAGCAGCGTGGGAACGTCTGGTTCTGGGGCCAACGTCCTGACTTTC.

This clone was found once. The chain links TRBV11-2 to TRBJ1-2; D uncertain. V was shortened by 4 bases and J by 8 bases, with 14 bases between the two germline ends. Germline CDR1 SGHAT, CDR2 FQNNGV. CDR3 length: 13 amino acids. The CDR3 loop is CASSSGIISGYTF. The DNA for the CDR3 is TGTGCCAGCAGCTCCGGCATTATCTCGGGCTACACCTTC. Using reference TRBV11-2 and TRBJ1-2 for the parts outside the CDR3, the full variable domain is EAGVAQSPRYKIIEKRQSVAFWCNPISGHATLYWYQQILGQGPKLLIQFQNNGVVDDSQLPKDRFSAERLKGVDSTLKIQPAKLEDSAVYLCASSSGIISGYTFGSGTRLTVV.

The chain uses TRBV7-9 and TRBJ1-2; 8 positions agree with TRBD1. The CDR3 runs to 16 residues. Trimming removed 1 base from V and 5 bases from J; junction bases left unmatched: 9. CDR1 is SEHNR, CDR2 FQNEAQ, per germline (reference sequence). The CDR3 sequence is CASSLGTGFFKYGYTF. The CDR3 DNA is TGTGCCAGCAGCTTAGGGACAGGGTTTTTTAAGTATGGCTACACCTTC.

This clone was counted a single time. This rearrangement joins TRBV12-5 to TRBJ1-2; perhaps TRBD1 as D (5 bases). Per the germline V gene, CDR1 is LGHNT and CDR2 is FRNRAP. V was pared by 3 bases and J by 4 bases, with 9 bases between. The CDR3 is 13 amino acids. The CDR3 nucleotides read TGTGCTAGTGGTTTAGGGACGACCTATGGCTACACCTTC. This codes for CASGLGTTYGYTF.

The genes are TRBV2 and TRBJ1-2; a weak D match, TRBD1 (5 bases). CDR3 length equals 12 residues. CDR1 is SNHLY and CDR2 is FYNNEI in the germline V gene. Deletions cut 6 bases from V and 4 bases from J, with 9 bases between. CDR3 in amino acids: CASSSGFYGYTF. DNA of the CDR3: TGTGCCAGCAGCTCAGGGTTCTATGGCTACACCTTC. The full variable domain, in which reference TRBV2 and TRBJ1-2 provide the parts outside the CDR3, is EPEVTQTPSHQVTQMGQEVILRCVPISNHLYFYWYRQILGQKVEFLVSFYNNEISEKSEIFDDQFSVERPDGSNFTLKIRSTKLEDSAMYFCASSSGFYGYTFGSGTRLTVV.

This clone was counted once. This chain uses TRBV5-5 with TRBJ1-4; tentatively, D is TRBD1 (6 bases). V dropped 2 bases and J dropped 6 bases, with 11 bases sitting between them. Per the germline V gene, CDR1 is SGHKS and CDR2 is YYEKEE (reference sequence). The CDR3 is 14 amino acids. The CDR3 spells CASSFGHRDEKLFF. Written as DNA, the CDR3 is TGTGCCAGCAGCTTTGGTCACAGGGATGAAAAACTGTTTTTT.

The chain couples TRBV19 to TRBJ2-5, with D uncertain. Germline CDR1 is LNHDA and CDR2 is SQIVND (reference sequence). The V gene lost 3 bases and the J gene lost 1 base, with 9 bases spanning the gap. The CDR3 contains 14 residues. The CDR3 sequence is CASSIPGTQETQYF. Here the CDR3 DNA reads TGTGCCAGTAGTATTCCTGGAACCCAAGAGACCCAGTACTTC.

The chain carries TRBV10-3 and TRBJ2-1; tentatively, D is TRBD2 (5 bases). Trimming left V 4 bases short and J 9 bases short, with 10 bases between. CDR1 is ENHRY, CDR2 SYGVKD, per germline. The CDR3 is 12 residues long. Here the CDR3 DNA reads TGTGCCATCAGTGTCGGGGATCCTGAGCAGTTCTTC. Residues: CAISVGDPEQFF.